The entry below describes one T cell receptor beta chain. The sample belongs to a study of T cells in Graves' hyperthyroidism and ophthalmopathy. RNA transcripts gave rise to amplified TCR beta CDR3 regions. The study used the HTBI primer set for a first-round RT-PCR of the TCR CDR3. One entry per CDR3 protein results from TCRdb running MiXCR on the multiplex PCR reads. The data hold 400,000 to 600,000 distinct CDR3 sequences, with roughly 15% observed a single time. From germline, CDR1 is MDHEN and CDR2 SYDVKM. V lost 3 bases, J lost 4 bases, and 7 bases lay in between. This CDR3 comprises 14 residues.

This chain uses TRBV28 with TRBJ1-6; unclear D gene. Material for sequencing was blood. The clonotype originates from a woman in her 30s with Graves' ophthalmopathy. In DNA, the CDR3 is TGTGCCAGCAGTTTCGCGGTGTATAATTCACCCCTCCACTTT. Amino acids: CASSFAVYNSPLHF.